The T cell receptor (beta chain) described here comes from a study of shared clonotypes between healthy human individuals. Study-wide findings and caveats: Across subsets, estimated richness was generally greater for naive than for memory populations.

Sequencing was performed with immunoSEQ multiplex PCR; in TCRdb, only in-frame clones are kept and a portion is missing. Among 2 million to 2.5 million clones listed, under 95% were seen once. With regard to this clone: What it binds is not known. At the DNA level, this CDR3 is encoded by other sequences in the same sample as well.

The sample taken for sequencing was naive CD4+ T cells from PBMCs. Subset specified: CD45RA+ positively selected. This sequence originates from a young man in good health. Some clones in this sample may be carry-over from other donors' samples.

CDR3: CASSPRGGYGYTF. In nucleotides, the CDR3 is TGTGCCAGCAGTCCCCGGGGAGGTTATGGCTACACCTTC. This chain joins TRBV27 and TRBJ1-2; D remains unclear. CDR3 length: 13 amino acids. V was pared by 5 bases and J by 5 bases, with 12 bases between. The germline V gene has CDR1 MNHEY and CDR2 SMNVEV (reference sequence).